This TCR beta chain stems from a study of PD-L1 blockade in urothelial cancer. Study outcomes and limitations: Durable benefit was linked to greater 3-week expansion of tumor-associated blood clones. Better survival was predicted when blood TCR clonality before treatment fell below the median.

Worth noting for this clone: Its antigen is currently unknown.

CDR3 length: 15 residues. Per germline, CDR1 SGHNT and CDR2 YYREEE (reference sequence). V shed 5 bases and J 3 bases; nucleotides not matched to a gene: 9. Repertoires were generated with immunoSEQ multiplex PCR, while TCRdb's copy carries only in-frame clones and drops some. The sample lists under 55,000 clones, around 80% occurring once. Time point denoted: pretreatment peripheral blood. The sequence was collected from a man in his 70s with urothelial cancer. This rearrangement joins TRBV5-4 to TRBJ2-5, with 8 positions matching TRBD1. The specimen comprised PBMCs, sampled around atezolizumab (anti-PD-L1) treatment. CDR3 in DNA: TGTGCCAGCAGTTCTACCCGGACAGGGAAAGAGACCCAGTACTTC. This gives the protein CASSSTRTGKETQYF.